These 11 T cell receptor beta chains came from one sample sequenced in a study of metastatic and nonmetastatic thyroid tumors. Using MiXCR, TCRdb reanalyzed the PCR reads. The top ten clones hold about 13% of a sample with approximately 16,000 clones, about 30% of them seen once. None of the patients had undergone any treatment ahead of thyroid surgery. Sequencing was performed on tumor tissue. Receptor source: a male donor with papillary thyroid cancer or a benign thyroid nodule (not recorded which). Some clones in this sample may be carry-over from other donors' samples.

This clone was picked up a small number of times. The chain combines TRBV28 with TRBJ2-7; 10 bases align to TRBD1. Germline V gives CDR1 MDHEN, CDR2 SYDVKM. This CDR3 is 14 amino acids long. V shed 10 bases, J shed 7 bases, and the junction held 13 bases outside the gene matches. The CDR3 protein is CAICEPGQGREQYF. In nucleotides, the CDR3 is TGTGCCATTTGCGAGCCGGGACAGGGGAGAGAGCAGTACTTC.

This clone was seen ten or more times. The chain employs TRBV6-1 and TRBJ1-1, with a possible D match to TRBD1 (6 bases). Germline-derived CDR1 and CDR2 are MNHNS and SASEGT. V was pared by 5 bases and J by 5 bases, with 18 bases between. This CDR3 region has 15 residues. CDR3 DNA sequence: TGTGCCAGCAGTTATCCGGACAGCAGCGGGACTGAAGCTTTCTTT. Its protein product is CASSYPDSSGTEAFF.

By frequency in the sample, this clone is medium-sized (0.01 to 0.1%). V is TRBV10-3 and J is TRBJ2-5, with TRBD1 as a possible D gene (6 bases). V was cut by 4 bases and J by 5 bases, with 20 bases left in between. Per the germline V gene, CDR1 is ENHRY and CDR2 is SYGVKD. The CDR3 is 16 residues long. The chain's CDR3 is CAISGSTDTRGETQYF. CDR3 nucleotides: TGTGCCATCAGTGGGAGTACCGATACGAGGGGGGAGACCCAGTACTTC.

The chain carries TRBV11-3 and TRBJ2-7; 8 bases line up with TRBD1. Trimming removed 4 bases from V and 3 bases from J; junction bases left unmatched: 8. The CDR3 length is 15 residues. In germline, CDR1 is SGHNT, CDR2 YENEEA. DNA of the CDR3: TGTGCCAGCAGCTCCCGGACAGGGAACCTCTACGAGCAGTACTTC. This gives the protein CASSSRTGNLYEQYF.

This clone was seen ten or more times. The chain has TRBV7-9 and TRBJ1-1, with D tentatively TRBD1 (5 bases). Germline CDR1 is SEHNR and CDR2 is FQNEAQ (reference sequence). V gave up 4 bases and J gave up 4 bases, with 13 bases separating them. This CDR3 is 14 amino acids long. The CDR3, as DNA: TGTGCCAGCAGCTCCCAGGGTAGGAGCACTGAAGCTTTCTTT. Its translation: CASSSQGRSTEAFF.

This clone appeared many times. The rearrangement uses TRBV18 and TRBJ1-5, with 7 bases fitting TRBD1. Trimming at V came to 2 bases and at J to 2 bases, leaving 0 bases not matched to a gene. CDR3 length: 14 amino acids. Germline CDR1 KGHSH, CDR2 LQKENI. The CDR3 sequence is CASSPTGGNQPQHF. In DNA, the CDR3 is TGTGCCAGCTCACCAACAGGGGGCAATCAGCCCCAGCATTTT.

The CDR3 reads CASILQGPDEQYF. The CDR3 DNA sequence: TGTGCCAGCATCTTACAGGGGCCTGACGAGCAGTACTTC. This chain links TRBV5-6 with TRBJ2-7; 7 bases map to TRBD1. The CDR3 covers 13 residues. V trimming: 6 bases; J trimming: 5 bases; junction bases outside the gene matches: 8. Germline lookup yields CDR1 SGHDT and CDR2 YYEEEE.

The gene calls are TRBV5-1 and TRBJ1-1; D unresolved. Germline assignment: CDR1 SGHRS and CDR2 YFSETQ. This CDR3 has 14 amino acids. V lost 2 bases, J lost 1 base, and 9 bases lay in between. CDR3 coding DNA: TGCGCCAGCAGCTTATCGGAGGGGAACACTGAAGCTTTCTTT. It translates to CASSLSEGNTEAFF. Combining the CDR3 with reference TRBV5-1 and TRBJ1-1 gives the whole variable domain KAGVTQTPRYLIKTRGQQVTLSCSPISGHRSVSWYQQTPGQGLQFLFEYFSETQRNKGNFPGRFSGRQFSNSRSEMNVSTLELGDSALYLCASSLSEGNTEAFFGQGTRLTVV.

Of note for this clone: The germline gene is not matched at one end of the junction; a read error may be the cause. The rearrangement links TRBV5-1 to TRBJ2-5; 7 bases fit TRBD1. The CDR3 is made up of 14 amino acids. CDR1 is SGHRS, CDR2 YFSETQ, per germline. The chain's CDR3 is CASRRTGVQDTQYF. CDR3 nucleotide sequence: TGCGCCAGCAGGCGAACAGGGGTCCAAGATACCCAGTACTTC.

This clone rates as medium-sized. The rearrangement joins TRBV6-1 to TRBJ1-2; D unclear. Germline V gives CDR1 MNHNS, CDR2 SASEGT. This CDR3 is 15 amino acids long. The V end lost 4 bases, the J end lost 6 bases, and 18 bases lay between the germline ends. Here the CDR3 reads CASSAMGSGIDGYTF. Here the CDR3 DNA reads TGTGCCAGCAGTGCCATGGGTAGTGGAATTGATGGCTACACCTTC.

There are many counts of this clone. V gene TRBV24-1 combines with J gene TRBJ2-5; D remains unclear. V was trimmed by 1 base and J by 5 bases, leaving 10 bases between them. This CDR3 has 14 residues. Germline lookup yields CDR1 KGHDR and CDR2 SFDVKD. The CDR3: CATSDFLSPETQYF. The CDR3 nucleotides read TGTGCCACCAGTGATTTTTTAAGCCCTGAGACCCAGTACTTC.